Below, 21 T cell receptor beta chains from the same sample are listed, as sequenced in a study of breast tumors, draining lymph nodes, adjacent tissues. Axillary draining lymph nodes of breast cancer patients supplied the node samples. From the multiplex PCR reads, TCRdb called clonotypes with MiXCR, one entry per CDR3 protein. The sample yields around 130,000 distinct CDR3 sequences, 32% seen once. The sequenced sample consisted of axillary lymph node tissue. The receptors stem from a female donor with breast cancer. Some clones in this sample may be carry-over from other donors' samples.

A word on this clonotype: A much larger clone differs by one base, so this may be a read error. This chain joins TRBV6-1 and TRBJ1-2; tentatively, D is TRBD1 (5 bases). Germline assignment: CDR1 MNHNS and CDR2 SASEGT. Trimming removed 2 bases at V and 4 bases at J, with 8 bases between. The CDR3 loop spans 13 amino acids. The CDR3 spells CASSEYTGYGYTF. The CDR3 DNA is TGTGCCAGCAGTGAATATACAGGCTATGGCTACACCTTC.

With regard to this clonotype: Germline and junction disagree at one end, which may indicate a read error. The rearrangement uses TRBV7-3 and TRBJ2-1; 10 bases fit TRBD1. This CDR3 has 15 residues. CDR1 and CDR2 from the germline V gene are SGHTA and FQGTGA. The CDR3 DNA reads as TGTGCCAGCAGTTGGACAGGGGGATCCTACAATGAGCAATTCTTC. It yields the protein CASSWTGGSYNEQFF.

For this clonotype: A much larger clone lies one base from this, so it may be a read error. The chain couples TRBV10-1 to TRBJ2-3; maybe TRBD2 (5 bases). Trimming left V 4 bases short and J 8 bases short, with 16 bases between. Germline CDR1 is WNHNN and CDR2 is SYGVQD (reference sequence). The CDR3 has 14 amino acids. CDR3 DNA: TGCGCCAGCAGTGCGCCCCAGCTCGAGGGTACGCAGTATTTT. Translated, it gives CASSAPQLEGTQYF.

This clonotype showed up just once. One end of the junction is discordant with germline, which a read error may explain. The chain uses TRBV7-2 and TRBJ1-2, with 7 bases aligning to TRBD1. Germline V gene sequence: CDR1 SGHTA, CDR2 FQGNSA. This CDR3 is built from 15 residues. CDR3: CASSPSRQGPSGYPF. The CDR3 DNA reads TGTGCCAGCAGCCCCTCTCGACAGGGTCCGAGTGGCTACCCCTTC.

This clonotype was detected once. This chain uses TRBV27 with TRBJ1-2; TRBD1 is a possible D gene (6 bases). Trimming removed 4 bases from V and 3 bases from J, with 18 bases in between. The CDR3 consists of 16 residues. Germline values: CDR1 MNHEY, CDR2 SMNVEV (reference sequence). The CDR3 bases are TGTGCCAGCAGTTCCGGAGGGGGGGGCCAAGACTATGGCTACACCTTC. Amino acids: CASSSGGGGQDYGYTF.

This clonotype was detected ten times or more. This chain connects TRBV5-1 to TRBJ2-1; D is uncertain. The germline CDR1 and CDR2 sequences are SGHRS and YFSETQ. The CDR3 consists of 15 residues. The V gene lost 0 bases and the J gene lost 2 bases, with 9 bases spanning the gap. CDR3 amino acids: CASSLDISPYNEQFF. The CDR3 DNA is TGCGCCAGCAGCTTGGACATTAGCCCCTACAATGAGCAGTTCTTC.

V and J are TRBV6-6 and TRBJ1-5, with D uncertain. Germline loops: CDR1 MNHNY, CDR2 SVGAGI (reference sequence). The CDR3 has 15 amino acids. V was pared by 4 bases and J by 0 bases, with 10 bases between. The CDR3 spells CASSFPRDSNQPQHF. The CDR3 DNA reads as TGTGCCAGCAGTTTTCCTAGGGATAGCAATCAGCCCCAGCATTTT.

This clonotype was detected many times. The gene calls are TRBV30 and TRBJ1-5; a weak D match, TRBD1 (6 bases). Germline V gene data show CDR1 as GTSNPN and CDR2 as SVGIG (reference sequence). V gave up 0 bases and J gave up 4 bases, with 22 bases separating them. CDR3 length equals 18 residues. DNA of the CDR3: TGTGCCTGGAGTGTACGACGGGGGGCCCCCTCCATTAATCAGCCCCAGCATTTT. As protein: CAWSVRRGAPSINQPQHF.

Concerning this clonotype itself: It may be a read error: a sequence one base away is much more abundant. The rearrangement joins TRBV18 to TRBJ2-2; D could derive from TRBD1 or TRBD2 (6 bases each). The germline V gene has CDR1 KGHSH and CDR2 LQKENI. This CDR3 is built from 15 residues. Here the CDR3 reads CASSPGRQAGGKLFF. DNA for the CDR3: TGTGCCAGCTCACCCGGGAGACAGGCCGGCGGGAAGCTGTTTTTT.

The gene calls are TRBV6-2 or TRBV6-3 and TRBJ1-6, with TRBD1 as a possible D gene (6 bases). Germline V gene sequence: CDR1 MNHEY, CDR2 SVGEGT. The V end was cut by 4 bases, the J end by 5 bases, with 12 bases between. This CDR3 is 15 amino acids long. CDR3 region: CASSSRQVDNSPLHF. As DNA, the CDR3 is TGTGCCAGCAGTTCTCGACAGGTAGATAATTCACCCCTCCACTTT.

This clonotype was seen ten or more times. The chain joins TRBV11-2 to TRBJ1-2; 10 bases agree with TRBD1. Germline trimming cut 6 bases from V and 11 bases from J; bases unmatched to any gene: 15. The germline V gene has CDR1 SGHAT and CDR2 FQNNGV. This CDR3 comprises 15 residues. The CDR3 sequence: CASRRGGTGDVGYTF. The DNA of the CDR3 is TGTGCCAGCAGACGGGGGGGGACAGGGGATGTTGGTTACACCTTC.

This clonotype has a count of ten or more. The J gene is TRBJ2-7, the V gene TRBV10-2; possible D gene TRBD1, 5 bases. Trimming took off 4 bases at V and 1 base at J, with 8 bases between the two ends. Per germline, CDR1 WSHSY and CDR2 SAAADI. The CDR3 is 13 amino acids. CDR3 nucleotide sequence: TGCGCCAGCAGTGTCTCAGGGTCCTACGAGCAGTACGTC. Translating gives CASSVSGSYEQYV.

The gene calls are TRBV20-1 and TRBJ1-2, with 10 bases lining up with TRBD1. The V and J ends lost 3 bases and 13 bases, in that order; junction bases with no gene match: 11. Germline assignment: CDR1 DFQATT and CDR2 SNEGSKA (reference sequence). This CDR3 is built from 13 residues. The CDR3 region has the DNA TGCAGTGCTAGCGGGGGGACAGGGGACCTCCCCACCTTC. It yields the protein CSASGGTGDLPTF.

This clonotype was recorded at least ten times. The chain couples TRBV2 to TRBJ2-2; 7 bases line up with TRBD1. V lost 7 bases to trimming and J lost 5 bases; unmatched junction nucleotides: 7. From germline, CDR1 is SNHLY and CDR2 FYNNEI. CDR3 size: 14 residues. The CDR3 spells CASIRQGGTGELFF. The CDR3 DNA reads as TGTGCCAGCATCCGACAGGGTGGGACCGGGGAGCTGTTTTTT.

Regarding this clonotype: The CDR3 carries no conserved terminal phenylalanine or tryptophan, so it likely arises from a read error. The gene calls are TRBV7-9 and TRBJ1-1, with a possible D match to TRBD1 (5 bases). The germline V gene has CDR1 SEHNR and CDR2 FQNEAQ (reference sequence). V was trimmed by 4 bases and J by 1 base, leaving 7 bases between them. There are 13 residues in the CDR3. Written as DNA, the CDR3 is TGTGCCAGCAGCTCCCAGGGGAACACTGAAGCTTTCTCT. It encodes CASSSQGNTEAFS.

As regards this clonotype: Likely a read error: the CDR3 ends without its conserved phenylalanine or tryptophan. The V call is TRBV20-1, the J call TRBJ2-2; the D call may be TRBD1 or TRBD2 (5 bases each). This CDR3 has 15 amino acids. Germline-derived CDR1 and CDR2 are DFQATT and SNEGSKA (reference sequence). Trimming removed 0 bases at V and 8 bases at J, with 16 bases between. The DNA for the CDR3 is TGCAGTGCTAGAGATCCCCGGGGCGAGTTTGGGGAGCTGTTTTCT. Encoded protein: CSARDPRGEFGELFS.

This clonotype was observed many times. The chain is built from TRBV5-6 and TRBJ1-2, with 8 bases identical to TRBD1. This CDR3 spans 15 amino acids. V lost 4 bases to trimming and J lost 6 bases; unmatched junction nucleotides: 11. CDR1 is SGHDT and CDR2 is YYEEEE in the germline V gene. The DNA for the CDR3 is TGTGCCAGCAGCGCCGGACAGGGACGGAATAATGGCTACACCTTC. This codes for CASSAGQGRNNGYTF.

This clonotype was counted ten times or more. One end of the junction fails to match germline, which may point to a read error. The chain joins TRBV7-7 to TRBJ2-5; 10 bases are a match to TRBD1. Germline CDR1 reads SSHAT; CDR2 reads FNYEAQ (reference sequence). This CDR3 has 14 amino acids. Here the CDR3 reads CASSLDRGRETQYF. The CDR3 nucleotides read TGTGCTAGCAGCTTAGACAGGGGGCGAGAGACCCAGTACTTC. The full variable domain, rest sourced from reference TRBV7-7 and TRBJ2-5, is GAGVSQSPRYKVTKRGQDVTLRCDPISSHATLYWYQQALGQGPEFLTYFNYEAQPDKSGLPSDRFSAERPEGSISTLTIQRTEQRDSAMYRCASSLDRGRETQYFGPGTRLLVL.

Remarks on this clonotype: No conserved phenylalanine or tryptophan ends this CDR3, so it is likely a read error. Because the CDR3's place on the DNA is in doubt, the DNA is left out and the CDR3 is given as listed by TCRdb. The J gene is TRBJ2-4, the V gene TRBV7-3; the listed D gene, TRBD2, was not tested against the DNA. Germline V gene data show CDR1 as SGHTA and CDR2 as FQGTGA. The CDR3 spans 18 amino acids, including both terminal residues. The CDR3 loop is CASSNRDQRGESQKHSVL.

In this sample, this clonotype turned up a few times. This may come from a read error, since a much larger clone is one base off. The rearrangement uses TRBV7-2 and TRBJ1-2, with TRBD1 as a possible D gene (5 bases). Germline V CDR1 and CDR2: SGHTA, FQGNSA. The CDR3 sequence is 15 residues long. CDR3 sequence: CASSLGQLSDYGYPF. In DNA form, the CDR3 reads TGTGCCAGCAGCTTAGGACAGCTTAGCGACTATGGCTACCCCTTC.

At least ten counts were recorded for this clonotype. The CDR3 DNA reads TGTGCCAGCAGCTTAGATCCCGCTAGCGGGGGGGACAATGAGCAGTTCTTC. Its translation is CASSLDPASGGDNEQFF. The rearrangement links TRBV11-2 to TRBJ2-1, with 12 bases matching TRBD2. The CDR3 is 17 residues long. Germline CDR1 SGHAT, CDR2 FQNNGV. V shed 0 bases, J shed 5 bases, and the junction held 5 bases outside the gene matches. The full variable domain, its missing parts supplied by reference TRBV11-2 and TRBJ2-1, is EAGVAQSPRYKIIEKRQSVAFWCNPISGHATLYWYQQILGQGPKLLIQFQNNGVVDDSQLPKDRFSAERLKGVDSTLKIQPAKLEDSAVYLCASSLDPASGGDNEQFFGPGTRLTVL.